Following are 11 T cell receptor beta chains from one sample sequenced in a study of breast tumors, draining lymph nodes, adjacent tissues. The lymph nodes were axillary draining lymph nodes from breast cancer patients. MiXCR was run by TCRdb on the multiplex PCR reads, yielding one entry per CDR3 protein. The sample lists some 150,000 distinct CDR3 sequences, around a third occurring once. Sequenced: axillary lymph node tissue. Receptors were obtained from a female donor with breast cancer. Some clones in this sample may be carry-over from other donors' samples.

The rearrangement links TRBV28 to TRBJ2-7; no definite D call. The V gene lost 4 bases and the J gene lost 6 bases, with 7 bases spanning the gap. Germline assignment: CDR1 MDHEN and CDR2 SYDVKM. The CDR3 is 11 residues long. The CDR3, as DNA: TGTGCCAGCAGTTCACGGAGCGAGCAGTACTTC. Amino acid sequence: CASSSRSEQYF. Together with reference TRBV28 and TRBJ2-7, the CDR3 gives the full variable domain: DVKVTQSSRYLVKRTGEKVFLECVQDMDHENMFWYRQDPGLGLRLIYFSYDVKMKEKGDIPEGYSVSREKKERFSLILESASTNQTSMYLCASSSRSEQYFGPGTRLTVT.

This clonotype appeared a few times. It may be a read error: a sequence one base away is much more abundant. The chain combines TRBV9 with TRBJ2-2; 7 positions agree with TRBD1. CDR3 length: 19 residues. V trimming: 3 bases; J trimming: 4 bases; junction bases outside the gene matches: 18. Germline CDR1 and CDR2: SGDLS and YYNGEE. As DNA, the CDR3 is TGTGCCAGCAGCGAAATCCCCTGGACAGGTACCACGACCACCGGGGAGCTGTTTTTT. Translated: CASSEIPWTGTTTTGELFF.

This clonotype was recorded at least ten times. The chain couples TRBV19 to TRBJ1-3, with 10 bases that match TRBD1. Trimming removed 8 bases from V and 1 base from J; junction bases left unmatched: 8. The CDR3 totals 16 residues. The germline V gene has CDR1 LNHDA and CDR2 SQIVND (reference sequence). CDR3 amino acids: CASGNRDRGSGNTIYF. In nucleotides, the CDR3 is TGTGCCAGTGGAAACCGGGACAGGGGATCTGGAAACACCATATATTTT.

This clonotype was detected once. The CDR3 region has the DNA TGTGCCAGCAGCCGAAACGGGGCGAGAGCCTACAATGAGCAGTTCTTC. Protein: CASSRNGARAYNEQFF. V usage is TRBV5-6 and J usage is TRBJ2-1; either TRBD1 or TRBD2 may supply D (5 bases each). Germline V gene data show CDR1 as SGHDT and CDR2 as YYEEEE. The CDR3 consists of 16 residues. V shed 4 bases and J shed 2 bases, with 16 bases lying between them. Based on the CDR3 plus reference TRBV5-6 and TRBJ2-1, the full variable domain is DAGVTQSPTHLIKTRGQQVTLRCSPKSGHDTVSWYQQALGQGPQFIFQYYEEEERQRGNFPDRFSGHQFPNYSSELNVNALLLGDSALYLCASSRNGARAYNEQFFGPGTRLTVL.

This clonotype occurred many times. V gene TRBV5-1 combines with J gene TRBJ2-3; the D gene is possibly TRBD2 (5 bases). CDR3 length: 15 amino acids. Trimming cost V 0 bases and J 0 bases, with 8 bases left between them. Per germline, CDR1 SGHRS and CDR2 YFSETQ. The chain's CDR3 is CASSLEGSSTDTQYF. In DNA form, the CDR3 reads TGCGCCAGCAGCTTGGAAGGGAGTAGCACAGATACGCAGTATTTT.

Remarks on this clonotype: One base away lies a much larger clone, so this may be a sequencing read error. This chain uses TRBV20-1 with TRBJ2-2; TRBD1 might be the D (5 bases). The germline gives CDR1 DFQATT, CDR2 SNEGSKA (reference sequence). Between the trimmed V and J ends, which lost 8 bases and 4 bases, there was a span of 23 bases. The CDR3 has 16 amino acids. In nucleotides, the CDR3 is TGCAGTTTTTCCAAAGGGGTTTACGCGACCACCGGGGAGCTGTTTTTT. This sequence encodes CSFSKGVYATTGELFF.

This clonotype was counted ten times or more. J is TRBJ2-5 and V is TRBV5-1; 8 nucleotides match TRBD1. The V gene's germline CDR1 is SGHRS and CDR2 YFSETQ. The CDR3 has 14 amino acids. Losses at the gene ends were 0 bases for V and 5 bases for J; bases not matched to a gene: 3. Here the CDR3 reads CASSLAGGLETQYF. For the CDR3, the DNA is TGCGCCAGCAGCTTGGCAGGGGGCTTGGAGACCCAGTACTTC.

V gene TRBV20-1 combines with J gene TRBJ2-5; possibly TRBD2 for D (5 bases). V lost 3 bases, J lost 7 bases, and 21 bases lay in between. CDR3 length: 15 amino acids. CDR1 and CDR2 (germline): DFQATT, SNEGSKA (reference sequence). The CDR3 reads CSARKGGLIPRTQYF. The CDR3 DNA sequence: TGCAGTGCTAGGAAAGGAGGATTAATTCCGAGGACCCAGTACTTC.

This clonotype was counted many times. The chain carries TRBV20-1 and TRBJ2-3; TRBD2 matches at 7 bases. This CDR3 has 14 amino acids. The V gene's germline CDR1 is DFQATT and CDR2 SNEGSKA (reference sequence). Trimming at V came to 3 bases and at J to 1 base, leaving 4 bases not matched to a gene. Here the CDR3 reads CSARGRGGTDTQYF. Here the CDR3 DNA reads TGCAGTGCTAGGGGGAGGGGTGGCACAGATACGCAGTATTTT.

The chain combines TRBV5-5 with TRBJ2-5, with TRBD2 matching 7 bases. CDR1 and CDR2 (germline): SGHKS, YYEKEE (reference sequence). The CDR3 loop spans 18 amino acids. J gave up 5 bases and V 3 bases, and 19 bases lay outside the gene matches. The CDR3 sequence is CASSSGDHEHRGGETQYF. The CDR3 coding sequence is TGTGCCAGCAGCTCGGGGGACCACGAACACCGGGGAGGGGAGACCCAGTACTTC.

This clonotype appeared many times. The junction and the germline gene differ at one end; a read error may be behind it. The chain uses TRBV7-8 and TRBJ1-2, with D possibly matching TRBD1 (6 bases). Germline V gene lookup returns CDR1 SGHVS and CDR2 FQNEAQ. This CDR3 is 15 amino acids long. CDR3 in DNA: TGTGCCAGCAGCCTAGCTCGGGGGCGATACCTAGGCTACACCTTC. Translation gives CASSLARGRYLGYTF.